This paragraph reports one T cell receptor (beta chain). This record comes from a study of blood T cell repertoires in COVID-19. Study in general: Acute and convalescent COVID-19 specimens originated in the United States, Italy and Spain. PBMCs, B-cell-depleted T cells, or T cells were the source of the cDNA or gDNA that made up the material.

Original analysis: Amplification from reference gene primers served as the basis for estimated nucleated cell counts. The repertoire was sequenced with immunoSEQ multiplex PCR; TCRdb's copy has only in-frame clones and lacks some. From that table come the V and J calls and clone size; the DNA was used to work out D and trimming. The table records 55,000 to 75,000 clones, 80% to 90% of them present only once. V lost 5 bases to trimming and J lost 4 bases; unmatched junction nucleotides: 12. CDR1 SEHNR and CDR2 FQNEAQ come from the germline V gene (reference sequence). This CDR3 spans 16 amino acids. This chain joins TRBV7-9 and TRBJ2-5; TRBD1 matches 8 bases. The TCR sequence derives from a human donor in a cohort sampled during active COVID-19. The sample was peripheral blood. CDR3 amino acids: CASSQYQAQGAETQYF. CDR3 coding DNA: TGTGCCAGCAGCCAATATCAGGCCCAGGGGGCAGAGACCCAGTACTTC.